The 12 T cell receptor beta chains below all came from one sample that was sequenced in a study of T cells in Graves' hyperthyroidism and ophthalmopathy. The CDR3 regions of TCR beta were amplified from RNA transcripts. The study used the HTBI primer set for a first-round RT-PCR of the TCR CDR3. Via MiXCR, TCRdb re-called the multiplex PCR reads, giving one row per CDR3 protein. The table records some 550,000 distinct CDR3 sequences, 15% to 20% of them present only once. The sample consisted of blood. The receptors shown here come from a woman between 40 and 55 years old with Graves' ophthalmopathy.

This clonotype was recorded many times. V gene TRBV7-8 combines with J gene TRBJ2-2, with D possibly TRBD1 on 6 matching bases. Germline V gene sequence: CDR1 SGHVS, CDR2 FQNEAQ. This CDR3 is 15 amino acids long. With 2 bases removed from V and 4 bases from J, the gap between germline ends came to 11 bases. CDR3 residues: CASSLTGTITGELFF. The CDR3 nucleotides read TGTGCCAGCAGCTTAACAGGGACCATCACCGGGGAGCTGTTTTTT.

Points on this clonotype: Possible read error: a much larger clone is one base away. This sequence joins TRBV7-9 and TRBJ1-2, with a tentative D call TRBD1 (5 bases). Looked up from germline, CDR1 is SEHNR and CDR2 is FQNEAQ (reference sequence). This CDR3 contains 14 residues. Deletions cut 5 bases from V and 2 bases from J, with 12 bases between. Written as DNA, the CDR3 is TGTGCCAGCAGCGGGACGGCCAGCAACTATGGCTACACCTTC. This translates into CASSGTASNYGYTF.

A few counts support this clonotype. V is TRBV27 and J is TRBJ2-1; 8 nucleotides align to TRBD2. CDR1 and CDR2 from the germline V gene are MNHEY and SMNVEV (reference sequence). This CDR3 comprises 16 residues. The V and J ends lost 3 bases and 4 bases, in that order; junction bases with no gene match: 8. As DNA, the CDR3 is TGTGCCAGCAGTTTCGTATCTAGCGGGCCTTACAATGAGCAGTTCTTC. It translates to CASSFVSSGPYNEQFF.

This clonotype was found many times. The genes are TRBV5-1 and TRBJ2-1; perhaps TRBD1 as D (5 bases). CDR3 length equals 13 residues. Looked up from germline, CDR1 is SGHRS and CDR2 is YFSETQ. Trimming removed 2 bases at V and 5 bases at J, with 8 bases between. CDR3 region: CASSFQGNNEQFF. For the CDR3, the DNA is TGCGCCAGCAGCTTCCAGGGAAACAATGAGCAGTTCTTC.

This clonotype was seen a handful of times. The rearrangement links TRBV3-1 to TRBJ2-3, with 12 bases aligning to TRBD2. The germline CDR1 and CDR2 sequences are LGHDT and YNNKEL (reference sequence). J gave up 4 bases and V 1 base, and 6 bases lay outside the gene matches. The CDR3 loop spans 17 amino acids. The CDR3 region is CASSQVPSGGAADTQYF. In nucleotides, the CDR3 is TGTGCCAGCAGCCAAGTCCCTAGCGGGGGGGCCGCAGATACGCAGTATTTT.

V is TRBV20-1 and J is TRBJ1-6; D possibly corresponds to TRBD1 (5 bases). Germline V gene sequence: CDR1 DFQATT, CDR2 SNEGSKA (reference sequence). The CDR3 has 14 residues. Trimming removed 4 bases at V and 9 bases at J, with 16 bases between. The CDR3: CSAKDSVGISPLHF. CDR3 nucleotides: TGCAGTGCTAAAGACAGTGTGGGGATTTCACCCCTCCACTTT.

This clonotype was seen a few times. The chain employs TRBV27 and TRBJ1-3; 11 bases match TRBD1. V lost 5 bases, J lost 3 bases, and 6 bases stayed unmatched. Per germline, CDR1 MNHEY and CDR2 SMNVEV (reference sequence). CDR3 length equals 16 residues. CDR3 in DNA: TGTGCCAGCAGTCCGGGGGACAGGGGGTTTGGAAACACCATATATTTT. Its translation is CASSPGDRGFGNTIYF.

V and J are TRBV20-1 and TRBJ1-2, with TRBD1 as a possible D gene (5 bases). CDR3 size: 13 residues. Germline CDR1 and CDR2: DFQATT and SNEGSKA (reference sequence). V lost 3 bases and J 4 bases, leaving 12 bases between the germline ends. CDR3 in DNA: TGCAGTGCTAGCCCGGGGCATGGCTATGGCTACACCTTC. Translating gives CSASPGHGYGYTF.

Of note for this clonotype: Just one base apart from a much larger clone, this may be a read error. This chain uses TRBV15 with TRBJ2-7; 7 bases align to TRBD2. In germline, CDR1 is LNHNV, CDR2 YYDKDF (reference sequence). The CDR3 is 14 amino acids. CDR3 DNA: TGTGCCACCAGCAGAGATAGCGGGCCCTACGAGCAGTGCTTC. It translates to CATSRDSGPYEQCF.

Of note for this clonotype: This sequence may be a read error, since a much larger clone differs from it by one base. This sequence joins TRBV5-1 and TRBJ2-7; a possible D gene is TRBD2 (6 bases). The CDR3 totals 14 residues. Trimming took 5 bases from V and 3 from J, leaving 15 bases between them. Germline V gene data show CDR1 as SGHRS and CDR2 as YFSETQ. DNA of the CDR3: TGCGCCAGCAGAAGTTATGCGGGAAGCTACGAGCAGTACTTC. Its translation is CASRSYAGSYEQYF.

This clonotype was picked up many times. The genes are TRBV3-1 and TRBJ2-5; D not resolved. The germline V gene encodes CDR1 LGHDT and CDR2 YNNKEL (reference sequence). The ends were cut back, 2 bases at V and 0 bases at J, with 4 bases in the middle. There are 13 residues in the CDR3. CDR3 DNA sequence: TGTGCCAGCAGCCAACGTCACCAAGAGACCCAGTACTTC. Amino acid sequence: CASSQRHQETQYF.

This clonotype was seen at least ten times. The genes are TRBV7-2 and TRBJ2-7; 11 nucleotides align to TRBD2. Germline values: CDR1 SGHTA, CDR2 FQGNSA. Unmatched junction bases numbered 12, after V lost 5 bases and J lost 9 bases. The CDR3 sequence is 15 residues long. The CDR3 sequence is CASSTGLAVFAGQYF. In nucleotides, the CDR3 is TGTGCCAGCAGCACGGGACTAGCGGTCTTCGCGGGGCAGTACTTC. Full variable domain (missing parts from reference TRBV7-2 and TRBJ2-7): GAGVSQSPSNKVTEKGKDVELRCDPISGHTALYWYRQSLGQGLEFLIYFQGNSAPDKSGLPSDRFSAERTGGSVSTLTIQRTQQEDSAVYLCASSTGLAVFAGQYFGPGTRLTVT.